This T cell receptor (beta chain) emerged from a study of T cell changes during pregnancy in multiple sclerosis. Sequencing was performed with immunoSEQ multiplex PCR; in TCRdb, only in-frame clones are kept and a portion is missing. Of 70,000 or so clones in the sample, around 90% were seen once. The CDR3 length is 14 residues. CDR1 MNHEY and CDR2 SMNVEV come from the germline V gene (reference sequence). V lost 5 bases and J lost 3, with 13 bases in between. The sample in question was CD4+ T cells from peripheral blood mononuclear cells, obtained after pregnancy. The chain uses TRBV27 and TRBJ1-1; D perhaps matches TRBD1 (5 bases). This receptor was taken from a female donor with multiple sclerosis, enrolled in a pregnancy study. The DNA for the CDR3 is TGTGCCAGCAGTATTAAAGGAGGGGACACTGAAGCTTTCTTT. Translation gives CASSIKGGDTEAFF.